This T cell receptor (beta chain) emerged from a study of blood T cell repertoires in COVID-19. The CDR3 sequence is 15 residues long. Trimming removed 7 bases at V and 2 bases at J, with 16 bases between. Germline-derived CDR1 and CDR2 are LNHNV and YYDKDF (reference sequence). Here immunoSEQ multiplex PCR was the method, and the copy in TCRdb shows in-frame clones only, minus some. The data contain about 240,000 clones, about nine tenths of them singletons. The genes are TRBV15 and TRBJ2-3; D ambiguous. The receptor was derived from a man aged 55-75 years who had recovered from COVID-19. What was sequenced was peripheral blood. In DNA, the CDR3 is TGTGCCACCACCGGGTCTCGGATACCCACAGATACGCAGTATTTT. Its translation is CATTGSRIPTDTQYF.